Below are 26 T cell receptor beta chains sequenced from a single sample in a study of blood T cell repertoires in COVID-19. Sequencing used immunoSEQ multiplex PCR; TCRdb keeps in-frame clones, though not all of them. The table includes hundreds of thousands of clones, about 89% detected once. Sequenced material: peripheral blood. The origin of the receptors is a woman in her forties or fifties with COVID-19, enrolled during active disease.

The V and J genes are TRBV7-9 and TRBJ2-7; a weak D match, TRBD1 (5 bases). The germline V gene encodes CDR1 SEHNR and CDR2 FQNEAQ (reference sequence). Trimming took 5 bases from V and 2 from J, leaving 13 bases between them. CDR3 length: 14 amino acids. CDR3 nucleotide sequence: TGTGCCAGCAGCCTTTCGACAGCTACCTACGAGCAGTACTTC. It specifies CASSLSTATYEQYF. The entire variable domain, with the rest obtained from reference TRBV7-9 and TRBJ2-7, is as follows: DTGVSQNPRHKITKRGQNVTFRCDPISEHNRLYWYRQTLGQGPEFLTYFQNEAQLEKSRLLSDRFSAERPKGSFSTLEIQRTEQGDSAMYLCASSLSTATYEQYFGPGTRLTVT.

This chain links TRBV7-9 with TRBJ2-2; the D gene is possibly TRBD1 (6 bases). The CDR3 runs to 13 residues. V was cut by 5 bases and J by 6 bases, with 10 bases left in between. The germline gives CDR1 SEHNR, CDR2 FQNEAQ (reference sequence). The CDR3, as DNA: TGTGCCAGCAGCCCCACAGGGTCCGGGGAGCTGTTTTTT. Translating gives CASSPTGSGELFF.

The chain uses TRBV7-9 and TRBJ1-4; D not certain. Germline CDR1 reads SEHNR; CDR2 reads FQNEAQ (reference sequence). The CDR3 sequence is 14 residues long. V lost 4 bases and J 5 bases, leaving 11 bases between the germline ends. CDR3 region: CASSSTVRNEKLFF. Here the CDR3 DNA reads TGTGCCAGCAGCTCCACCGTGAGGAATGAAAAACTGTTTTTT.

The chain combines TRBV6-1 with TRBJ1-3; TRBD1 matches 8 bases. Germline-derived CDR1 and CDR2 are MNHNS and SASEGT. V lost 2 bases and J lost 2; bases outside the gene matches: 5. The CDR3 runs to 16 residues. This CDR3 is CASSELDRAAGNTIYF. For the CDR3, the DNA is TGTGCCAGCAGTGAATTGGACAGGGCGGCTGGAAACACCATATATTTT.

The chain couples TRBV7-9 to TRBJ1-5; 9 nucleotides align to TRBD1. With 5 bases clipped from V and 0 bases from J, the junction kept 5 bases outside the gene matches. From germline, CDR1 is SEHNR and CDR2 FQNEAQ (reference sequence). The CDR3 is 16 residues long. The CDR3 DNA reads TGTGCCAGCAGCCAGGGACAGGGCCTTAGCAATCAGCCCCAGCATTTT. It specifies CASSQGQGLSNQPQHF.

V and J are TRBV10-3 and TRBJ2-1, with TRBD2 matching 9 bases. With V trimmed by 6 bases and J by 7 bases, 13 bases remained unmatched. Germline V gene lookup returns CDR1 ENHRY and CDR2 SYGVKD. The length of the CDR3 is 16 residues. The CDR3 sequence: CAISYVAGDRGNEQFF. CDR3 bases: TGTGCCATCAGCTACGTAGCGGGGGACCGAGGGAATGAGCAGTTCTTC.

CDR3: CASSSRGADEQFF. For the CDR3, the DNA is TGTGCCAGTAGTTCACGGGGGGCGGATGAGCAGTTCTTC. The V and J genes are TRBV19 and TRBJ2-1; tentative D call: TRBD2 (7 bases). V lost 5 bases and J 8 bases, leaving 13 bases between the germline ends. This CDR3 has 13 amino acids. CDR1 is LNHDA, CDR2 SQIVND, per germline (reference sequence).

The rearrangement links TRBV6-5 to TRBJ1-6; weak D call: TRBD1 (6 bases). Deletions cut 5 bases from V and 8 bases from J, with 13 bases between. Germline V gene sequence: CDR1 MNHEY, CDR2 SVGAGI. The CDR3 has 14 amino acids. The CDR3: CASSPTGAYSPLHF. CDR3 in DNA: TGTGCCAGCAGTCCGACAGGCGCCTATTCACCCCTCCACTTT.

The chain has TRBV29-1 and TRBJ2-3; TRBD2 matches 8 bases. The CDR3 is made up of 16 amino acids. V lost 6 bases to trimming and J lost 0 bases; unmatched junction nucleotides: 11. Germline V lookup: CDR1 SQVTM, CDR2 ANQGSEA. CDR3 nucleotides: TGCAGCGTGGCCCGTCGACTAGCGACTAGCACAGATACGCAGTATTTT. It encodes CSVARRLATSTDTQYF.

The chain is built from TRBV27 and TRBJ2-7; the match to TRBD1 covers 9 bases. Germline V gives CDR1 MNHEY, CDR2 SMNVEV (reference sequence). The CDR3 length is 14 residues. V lost 1 base and J lost 7; bases outside the gene matches: 5. This CDR3 is CASSLYGTGLEQYF. CDR3 DNA sequence: TGTGCCAGCAGTTTATATGGGACAGGGTTAGAGCAGTACTTC.

This clone was counted only a few times. The rearrangement links TRBV5-5 to TRBJ2-2; 10 positions agree with TRBD2. V was pared by 0 bases and J by 0 bases, with 8 bases of the junction left unmatched. CDR1 and CDR2 (germline): SGHKS, YYEKEE (reference sequence). The CDR3 sequence is 19 residues long. This chain's CDR3 is CASSLGLAGASANTGELFF. The CDR3, as DNA: TGTGCCAGCAGCTTGGGGCTAGCGGGGGCCTCCGCGAACACCGGGGAGCTGTTTTTT. The full variable domain, its missing parts supplied by reference TRBV5-5 and TRBJ2-2, is DAGVTQSPTHLIKTRGQQVTLRCSPISGHKSVSWYQQVLGQGPQFIFQYYEKEERGRGNFPDRFSARQFPNYSSELNVNALLLGDSALYLCASSLGLAGASANTGELFFGEGSRLTVL.

J is TRBJ1-1 and V is TRBV20-1, with 7 bases lining up with TRBD1. The CDR3 is 10 amino acids. Germline CDR1 and CDR2: DFQATT and SNEGSKA (reference sequence). With V trimmed by 8 bases and J by 7 bases, 4 bases remained unmatched. The CDR3 reads CSTDRDEAFF. The CDR3 DNA reads as TGCAGTACAGACAGGGATGAAGCTTTCTTT.

In the case of this clone: This sample also contains other DNA sequences that code for the same CDR3. J is TRBJ1-1 and V is TRBV19, with a tentative D call TRBD1 (5 bases). CDR3 length: 13 amino acids. Germline CDR1 LNHDA, CDR2 SQIVND (reference sequence). The V end was cut by 3 bases, the J end by 5 bases, with 10 bases between. The CDR3 here is CASSIQGGTEAFF. The CDR3 DNA is TGTGCCAGTAGTATCCAGGGTGGGACTGAAGCTTTCTTT.

This chain connects TRBV21-1 to TRBJ2-5; TRBD1, as called in the table, went unchecked against the DNA. TRBV21-1 is a pseudogene locus. The CDR3 is made up of 14 amino acids. Written as DNA, the CDR3 is TGTGCCAGCAGCGGCCAGGTTTCCCGGGAGACCCAGTACTTC. This sequence encodes CASSGQVSRETQYF.

CDR3 loop: CASSRQFGQGTSGNTIYF. The CDR3 coding sequence is TGTGCCAGCAGCCGCCAGTTCGGACAGGGAACCTCTGGAAACACCATATATTTT. This chain uses TRBV3-1 (or the pseudogene TRBV3-2) with TRBJ1-3; the match to TRBD1 covers 8 bases. V gave up 4 bases and J gave up 0 bases; unmatched junction bases: 11. The CDR3 consists of 18 residues. Germline lookup yields CDR1 LGHDT and CDR2 YNNKEL (reference sequence).

V and J are TRBV6-6 and TRBJ1-5, with 8 bases aligning to TRBD1. V lost 6 bases and J lost 7; bases outside the gene matches: 8. CDR3 size: 14 residues. Per the germline V gene, CDR1 is MNHNY and CDR2 is SVGAGI (reference sequence). The CDR3 is CASRTGQGGQPQHF. CDR3 DNA sequence: TGTGCCAGCAGGACCGGACAGGGAGGGCAGCCCCAGCATTTT.

The chain is built from TRBV6-5 and TRBJ1-3, with 8 bases aligning to TRBD1. This CDR3 is built from 13 residues. Losses at the gene ends were 10 bases for V and 2 bases for J; bases not matched to a gene: 4. Germline CDR1 and CDR2: MNHEY and SVGAGI. This chain's CDR3 is CATSTGAGNTIYF. DNA for the CDR3: TGTGCCACCTCGACAGGGGCTGGAAACACCATATATTTT.

The chain links TRBV2 to TRBJ2-2, with D tentatively TRBD2 (6 bases). Between the trimmed V and J ends, which lost 8 bases and 4 bases, there was a span of 11 bases. The length of the CDR3 is 13 residues. The germline gives CDR1 SNHLY, CDR2 FYNNEI. This chain's CDR3 is CASGDSTTGELFF. CDR3 sequence (DNA): TGTGCCAGCGGGGACTCAACCACCGGGGAGCTGTTTTTT.

This rearrangement joins TRBV7-9 to TRBJ1-3, with D perhaps TRBD1 (6 bases). The germline V gene has CDR1 SEHNR and CDR2 FQNEAQ (reference sequence). This CDR3 spans 14 amino acids. Trimming removed 7 bases at V and 4 bases at J, with 14 bases between. This chain's CDR3 is CASTEGGPGNTIYF. For the CDR3, the DNA is TGTGCCAGCACCGAAGGGGGGCCCGGAAACACCATATATTTT.

The V gene is TRBV18, the J gene TRBJ2-5; TRBD2 aligns across 9 bases. The ends lost 3 bases at V and 4 bases at J; junction bases unmatched: 3. CDR1 KGHSH and CDR2 LQKENI come from the germline V gene. This CDR3 is 14 amino acids long. The DNA for the CDR3 is TGTGCCAGCTCACCTAGCGGGGGTGGAGAGACCCAGTACTTC. This gives the protein CASSPSGGGETQYF.

V gene TRBV5-1 combines with J gene TRBJ2-2, with D perhaps matching TRBD2 (6 bases). The CDR3 length is 15 residues. Trimming removed 0 bases at V and 4 bases at J, with 10 bases between. The V gene's germline CDR1 is SGHRS and CDR2 YFSETQ. CDR3 amino acids: CASSLDGGATGELFF. CDR3 nucleotide sequence: TGCGCCAGCAGCTTGGACGGGGGAGCCACCGGGGAGCTGTTTTTT.

The chain recombines TRBV6-2 or TRBV6-3 with TRBJ1-5, with 8 bases lining up with TRBD1. The germline CDR1 and CDR2 sequences are MNHEY and SVGEGT. Germline trimming cut 6 bases from V and 0 bases from J; bases unmatched to any gene: 7. This CDR3 spans 16 amino acids. CDR3 nucleotides: TGTGCCAGCAGCCCTCCGGACAGGGCTAGCAATCAGCCCCAGCATTTT. Translated, it gives CASSPPDRASNQPQHF.

The rearrangement links TRBV28 to TRBJ2-1; a weak D match, TRBD2 (5 bases). The CDR3 totals 15 residues. Deletions cut 5 bases from V and 4 bases from J, with 15 bases between. From germline, CDR1 is MDHEN and CDR2 SYDVKM. The CDR3 sequence: CASSREYRGYNEQFF. CDR3 nucleotide sequence: TGTGCCAGCAGTAGGGAGTATCGAGGATACAATGAGCAGTTCTTC.

The CDR3, as DNA: TGTGCCAGCAGTTTCGGGACACCCCTCCACTTT. It is translated as CASSFGTPLHF. The chain uses TRBV12-3 or TRBV12-4 and TRBJ1-6; D is uncertain. Trimming took off 3 bases at V and 11 bases at J, with 5 bases between the two ends. CDR3 length: 11 amino acids.

The chain combines TRBV30 with TRBJ2-2; perhaps TRBD2 as D (6 bases). CDR3 length: 12 residues. The V gene's germline CDR1 is GTSNPN and CDR2 SVGIG (reference sequence). Deletions cut 4 bases from V and 8 bases from J, with 11 bases between. The CDR3 DNA reads as TGTGCCTGGAATAGGGCGGGGGGGGAGCTGTTTTTT. This encodes CAWNRAGGELFF.

This rearrangement joins TRBV5-4 to TRBJ2-3, with 7 bases that match TRBD1. Germline assignment: CDR1 SGHNT and CDR2 YYREEE (reference sequence). With V trimmed by 4 bases and J by 2 bases, 7 bases remained unmatched. The CDR3 extends over 15 amino acids. CDR3 loop: CASSLTGTVTDTQYF. CDR3 nucleotide sequence: TGTGCCAGCAGCCTAACCGGGACAGTCACAGATACGCAGTATTTT.